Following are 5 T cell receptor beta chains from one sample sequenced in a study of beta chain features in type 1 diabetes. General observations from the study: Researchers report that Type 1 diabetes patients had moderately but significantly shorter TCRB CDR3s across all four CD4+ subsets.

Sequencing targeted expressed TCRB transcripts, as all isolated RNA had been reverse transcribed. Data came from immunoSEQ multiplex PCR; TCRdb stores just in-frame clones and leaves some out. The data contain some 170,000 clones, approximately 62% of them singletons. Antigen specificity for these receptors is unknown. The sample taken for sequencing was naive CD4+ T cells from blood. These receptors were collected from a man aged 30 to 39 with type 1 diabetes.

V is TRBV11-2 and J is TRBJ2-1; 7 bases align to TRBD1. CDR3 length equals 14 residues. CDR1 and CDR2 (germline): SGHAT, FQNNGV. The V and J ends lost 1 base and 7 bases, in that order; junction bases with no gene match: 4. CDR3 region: CASSLVRGRNEQFF. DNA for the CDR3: TGTGCCAGCAGCTTAGTCAGGGGGAGAAATGAGCAGTTCTTC.

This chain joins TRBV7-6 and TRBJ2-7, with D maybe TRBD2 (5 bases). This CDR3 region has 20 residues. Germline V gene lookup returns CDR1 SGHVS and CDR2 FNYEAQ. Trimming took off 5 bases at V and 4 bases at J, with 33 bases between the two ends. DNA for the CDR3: TGTGCCAGCAGCCGTACTTTATACCCCGGGGTGAGAGCCTATACTTACGAGCAGTACTTC. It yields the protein CASSRTLYPGVRAYTYEQYF.

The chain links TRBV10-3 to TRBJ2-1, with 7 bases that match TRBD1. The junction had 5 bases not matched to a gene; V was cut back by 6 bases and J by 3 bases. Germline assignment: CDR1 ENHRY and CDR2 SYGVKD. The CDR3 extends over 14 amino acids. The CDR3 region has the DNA TGTGCCATCAGGAACAGGGGTGACTACAATGAGCAGTTCTTC. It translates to CAIRNRGDYNEQFF.

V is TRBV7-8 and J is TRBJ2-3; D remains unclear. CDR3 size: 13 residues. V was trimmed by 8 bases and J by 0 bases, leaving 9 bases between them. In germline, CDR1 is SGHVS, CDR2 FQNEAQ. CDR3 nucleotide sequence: TGTGCCAGCCAGACACCTAGCACAGATACGCAGTATTTT. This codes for CASQTPSTDTQYF.

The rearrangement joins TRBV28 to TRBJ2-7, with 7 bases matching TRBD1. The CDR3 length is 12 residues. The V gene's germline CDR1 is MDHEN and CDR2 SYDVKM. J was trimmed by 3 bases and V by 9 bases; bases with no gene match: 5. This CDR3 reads CASGTVLYEQYF. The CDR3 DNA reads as TGTGCCAGTGGGACAGTTCTCTACGAGCAGTACTTC. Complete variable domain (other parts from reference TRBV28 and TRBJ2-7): DVKVTQSSRYLVKRTGEKVFLECVQDMDHENMFWYRQDPGLGLRLIYFSYDVKMKEKGDIPEGYSVSREKKERFSLILESASTNQTSMYLCASGTVLYEQYFGPGTRLTVT.